Reported below is one TCR beta chain. The CDR3 runs 14 residues. From germline, CDR1 is LGHNT and CDR2 FRNRAP. V was trimmed by 7 bases and J by 5 bases, leaving 14 bases between them. The sample belongs to a study of control samples from healthy donors and cancer patients. Assay used: immunoSEQ multiplex PCR; TCRdb lists only in-frame clones, some missing. The sample lists more than 150,000 clones, 90% to 95% occurring once. The sample was blood. The chain employs TRBV12-5 and TRBJ2-2; D may be TRBD1 or TRBD2 (6 bases each). This TCR derives from a man younger than 35 in good health. CDR3: CASAPSGATGELFF. DNA for the CDR3: TGTGCTAGTGCTCCGTCGGGGGCGACCGGGGAGCTGTTTTTT.